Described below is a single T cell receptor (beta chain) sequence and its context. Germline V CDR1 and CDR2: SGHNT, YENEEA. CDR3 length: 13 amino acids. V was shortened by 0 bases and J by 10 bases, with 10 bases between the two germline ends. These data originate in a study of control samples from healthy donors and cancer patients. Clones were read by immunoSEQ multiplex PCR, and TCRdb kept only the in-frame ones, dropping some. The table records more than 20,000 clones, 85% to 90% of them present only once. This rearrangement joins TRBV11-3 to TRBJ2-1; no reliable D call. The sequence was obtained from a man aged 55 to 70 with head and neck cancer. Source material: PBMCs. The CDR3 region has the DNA TGTGCCAGCAGCTTAGATTGGGCTGGAGAGCAGTTCTTC. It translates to CASSLDWAGEQFF.